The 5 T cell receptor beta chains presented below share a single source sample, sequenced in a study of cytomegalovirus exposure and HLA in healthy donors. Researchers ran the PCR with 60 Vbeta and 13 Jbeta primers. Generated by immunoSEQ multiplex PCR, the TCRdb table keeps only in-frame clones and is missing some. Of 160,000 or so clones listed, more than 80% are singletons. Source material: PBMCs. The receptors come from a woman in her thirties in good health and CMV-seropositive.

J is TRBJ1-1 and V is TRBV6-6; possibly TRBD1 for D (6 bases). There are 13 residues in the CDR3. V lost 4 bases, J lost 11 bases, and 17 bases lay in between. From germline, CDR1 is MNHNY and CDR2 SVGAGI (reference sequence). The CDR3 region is CASSFRTEGGAFF. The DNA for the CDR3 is TGTGCCAGCAGTTTCAGGACAGAGGGTGGGGCTTTCTTT.

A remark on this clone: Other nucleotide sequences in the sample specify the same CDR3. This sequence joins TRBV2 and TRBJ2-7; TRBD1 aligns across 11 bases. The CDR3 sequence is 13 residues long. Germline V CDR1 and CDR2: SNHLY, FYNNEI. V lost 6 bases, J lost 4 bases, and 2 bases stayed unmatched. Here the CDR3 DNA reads TGTGCCAGCAGCTGGGACAGGGGGTACGAGCAGTACTTC. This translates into CASSWDRGYEQYF.

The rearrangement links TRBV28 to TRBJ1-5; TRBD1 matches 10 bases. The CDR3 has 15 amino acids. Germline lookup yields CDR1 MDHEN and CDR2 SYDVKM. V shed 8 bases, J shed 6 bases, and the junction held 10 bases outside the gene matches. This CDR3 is CASRPTGTGVQPQHF. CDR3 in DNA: TGTGCCAGCCGTCCGACCGGGACAGGGGTTCAGCCCCAGCATTTT.

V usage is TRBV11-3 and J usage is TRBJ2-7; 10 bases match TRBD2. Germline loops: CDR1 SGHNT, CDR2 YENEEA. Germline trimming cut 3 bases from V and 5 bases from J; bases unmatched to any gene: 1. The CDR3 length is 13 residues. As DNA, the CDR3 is TGTGCCAGCAGCTTCGGGACTAGCGACGAGCAGTACTTC. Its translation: CASSFGTSDEQYF. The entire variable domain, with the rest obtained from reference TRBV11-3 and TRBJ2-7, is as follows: EAGVVQSPRYKIIEKKQPVAFWCNPISGHNTLYWYLQNLGQGPELLIRYENEEAVDDSQLPKDRFSAERLKGVDSTLKIQPAELGDSAVYLCASSFGTSDEQYFGPGTRLTVT.

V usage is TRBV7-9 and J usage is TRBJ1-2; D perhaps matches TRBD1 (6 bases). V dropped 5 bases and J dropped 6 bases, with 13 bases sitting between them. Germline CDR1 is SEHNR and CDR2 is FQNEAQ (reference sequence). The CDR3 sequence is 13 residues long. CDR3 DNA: TGTGCCAGCAGCGCTCAGGGGATTGATGGCTACACCTTC. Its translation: CASSAQGIDGYTF.